A single sample gave rise to the 28 T cell receptor beta chains below, sequenced in a study of T cells in Graves' hyperthyroidism and ophthalmopathy. Researchers took RNA transcripts and amplified the TCR beta CDR3 regions from them. The HTBI primer set served for first-round RT-PCR of the TCR CDR3. Each CDR3 protein gets one entry after TCRdb re-called the multiplex PCR reads with MiXCR. The sample carries approximately 300,000 distinct CDR3 sequences, approximately 17% recorded once. Sequenced material: blood. The receptors stem from a woman aged 60-75 years with Graves' ophthalmopathy.

Many counts were recorded for this clonotype. The gene calls are TRBV20-1 and TRBJ1-5; D is uncertain. The germline gives CDR1 DFQATT, CDR2 SNEGSKA (reference sequence). Deletions cut 2 bases from V and 0 bases from J, with 8 bases between. The CDR3 totals 14 residues. CDR3 in DNA: TGCAGTGCTAGAACCCAGTTTAGCAATCAGCCCCAGCATTTT. Amino acid sequence: CSARTQFSNQPQHF.

The table lists this clonotype with many counts. The gene calls are TRBV2 and TRBJ2-5; 7 nucleotides line up with TRBD1. The CDR3 spans 12 residues. CDR1 and CDR2 from the germline V gene are SNHLY and FYNNEI. Trimming took 4 bases from V and 5 from J; bases not matched to a gene: 1. The CDR3 protein is CASSADRETQYF. The CDR3 region has the DNA TGTGCCAGCAGTGCGGACAGGGAGACCCAGTACTTC.

The genes are TRBV6-9 and TRBJ1-2; TRBD1 might be the D (5 bases). Trimming left V 2 bases short and J 2 bases short, with 12 bases between. Germline V gene sequence: CDR1 MNHGY, CDR2 SVAAGI. The length of the CDR3 is 15 residues. The CDR3 region has the DNA TGTGCCAGCAGTTATAACCGGGACGGAAACTATGGCTACACCTTC. The encoded protein is CASSYNRDGNYGYTF.

This clonotype has at least ten counts. The rearrangement uses TRBV7-9 and TRBJ2-7; 8 bases align to TRBD1. V lost 1 base and J lost 2; bases outside the gene matches: 4. The CDR3 runs 15 residues. Germline lookup yields CDR1 SEHNR and CDR2 FQNEAQ (reference sequence). The CDR3 DNA reads as TGTGCCAGCAGCTTAGACAGGGGGTCCCCCTACGAGCAGTACTTC. Protein sequence: CASSLDRGSPYEQYF.

This clonotype was observed at least ten times. This sequence joins TRBV6-5 and TRBJ2-5; perhaps TRBD1 as D (5 bases). V lost 0 bases to trimming and J lost 0 bases, with 8 bases between them. CDR3 size: 15 residues. Germline V lookup: CDR1 MNHEY, CDR2 SVGAGI. The CDR3 nucleotides are TGTGCCAGCAGTTACTCGGCAGGGCACCAAGAGACCCAGTACTTC. Residues: CASSYSAGHQETQYF.

This clonotype appeared many times. The rearrangement joins TRBV6-2 or TRBV6-3 to TRBJ2-1; D gene ambiguous. Looked up from germline, CDR1 is MNHEY and CDR2 is SVGEGT. The CDR3 runs 13 residues. V was shortened by 8 bases and J by 0 bases, with 8 bases between the two germline ends. CDR3 sequence reads: CASSESSYNEQFF. The CDR3 DNA reads as TGTGCCAGCTCTGAGAGCTCCTACAATGAGCAGTTCTTC.

This clonotype was counted a few times. The chain has TRBV18 and TRBJ2-1; no firm D call. Germline values: CDR1 KGHSH, CDR2 LQKENI. The CDR3 consists of 12 residues. Between the trimmed V and J ends, which lost 1 base and 6 bases, there was a span of 4 bases. The CDR3 DNA reads TGTGCCAGCTCACCACTGGGCAATGAGCAGTTCTTC. It codes for CASSPLGNEQFF.

The chain uses TRBV3-1 and TRBJ2-1; D could derive from TRBD1 or TRBD2 (5 bases each). Trimming removed 1 base at V and 12 bases at J, with 19 bases between. This CDR3 region has 15 residues. Germline values: CDR1 LGHDT, CDR2 YNNKEL (reference sequence). CDR3 sequence: CASSQGSGPQGRQFF. CDR3 DNA sequence: TGTGCCAGCAGCCAAGGTTCCGGACCCCAGGGACGGCAGTTCTTC.

This clonotype showed up many times. The chain joins TRBV15 to TRBJ1-2; possible D gene TRBD1, 5 bases. Trimming stripped 4 bases from V and 2 bases from J, with 14 bases between. Germline V gene data show CDR1 as LNHNV and CDR2 as YYDKDF (reference sequence). CDR3 length equals 15 residues. The CDR3 loop is CATSTGGGTNYGYTF. In DNA, the CDR3 is TGTGCCACCAGCACCGGCGGGGGGACGAACTATGGCTACACCTTC. Drawing the rest from reference TRBV15 and TRBJ1-2, the complete variable domain is DAMVIQNPRYQVTQFGKPVTLSCSQTLNHNVMYWYQQKSSQAPKLLFHYYDKDFNNEADTPDNFQSRRPNTSFCFLDIRSPGLGDTAMYLCATSTGGGTNYGYTFGSGTRLTVV.

This clonotype occurred a few times. The genes are TRBV27 and TRBJ2-6, with a weak D call TRBD1 (6 bases). V was trimmed by 4 bases and J by 0 bases, leaving 16 bases between them. Per germline, CDR1 MNHEY and CDR2 SMNVEV (reference sequence). This CDR3 is built from 18 residues. The CDR3 reads CASSSTTGSSSGANVLTF. CDR3 coding DNA: TGTGCCAGCAGTTCCACGACAGGCTCCAGCTCTGGGGCCAACGTCCTGACTTTC.

Ten or more counts support this clonotype. The chain couples TRBV30 to TRBJ2-4; D unresolved. The length of the CDR3 is 14 residues. Germline CDR1 reads GTSNPN; CDR2 reads SVGIG (reference sequence). V lost 0 bases, J lost 0 bases, and 6 bases lay in between. The CDR3 sequence: CAWSVSLAKNIQYF. Written as DNA, the CDR3 is TGTGCCTGGAGTGTCTCCTTAGCCAAAAACATTCAGTACTTC.

The rearrangement joins TRBV18 to TRBJ2-7, with 10 positions matching TRBD1. This CDR3 spans 14 amino acids. V gave up 6 bases and J gave up 9 bases; unmatched junction bases: 11. CDR1 KGHSH and CDR2 LQKENI come from the germline V gene. CDR3 in DNA: TGTGCCAGCTCGTTCGGGACAGGGGCCGTGGGGCAGTACTTC. This sequence encodes CASSFGTGAVGQYF.

In its sample, this clonotype was seen a few times. V and J are TRBV20-1 and TRBJ2-3; tentative D call: TRBD2 (5 bases). V lost 4 bases to trimming and J lost 1 base, with 9 bases between them. There are 13 residues in the CDR3. The germline CDR1 and CDR2 sequences are DFQATT and SNEGSKA (reference sequence). CDR3 sequence: CSATSRGTDTQYF. The CDR3 nucleotides read TGCAGTGCTACGTCGCGGGGCACAGATACGCAGTATTTT.

This clonotype was recorded many times. The chain links TRBV5-1 to TRBJ1-1, with 8 bases aligning to TRBD1. V gave up 1 base and J gave up 3 bases; unmatched junction bases: 8. Germline-derived CDR1 and CDR2 are SGHRS and YFSETQ. This CDR3 is 16 amino acids long. CDR3 amino acids: CASSLMQGADYTEAFF. The CDR3 DNA sequence: TGCGCCAGCAGCTTGATGCAGGGGGCGGATTACACTGAAGCTTTCTTT.

The rearrangement joins TRBV5-1 to TRBJ1-2, with 12 bases identical to TRBD1. V dropped 4 bases and J dropped 8; count of bases not matched to a gene: 6. CDR1 SGHRS and CDR2 YFSETQ come from the germline V gene. The CDR3 covers 14 residues. In nucleotides, the CDR3 is TGCGCCAGCAGCGTCCGGGACAGGGGGCTCGGCTACACCTTC. This sequence encodes CASSVRDRGLGYTF.

This clonotype was counted ten times or more. The chain is built from TRBV7-2 and TRBJ2-3, with D perhaps matching TRBD1 (5 bases). The CDR3 covers 14 residues. CDR1 is SGHTA, CDR2 FQGNSA, per germline. Between the trimmed V and J ends, which lost 5 bases and 4 bases, there was a span of 13 bases. CDR3 nucleotides: TGTGCCAGCAGCCAGAGACAGAGGCCAGATACGCAGTATTTT. It codes for CASSQRQRPDTQYF.

Of note for this clonotype: A read error is possible here, since a much larger clone lies one base away. The chain links TRBV5-5 to TRBJ2-5; 10 bases align to TRBD1. Per germline, CDR1 SGHKS and CDR2 YYEKEE (reference sequence). The CDR3 runs 14 residues. The CDR3 bases are TGTGTCAGCAGCTTGGGGACAGGGGTAGAGACCCAGTACTTC. Translated, it gives CVSSLGTGVETQYF.

The gene calls are TRBV2 and TRBJ1-6, with TRBD1 as a possible D gene (5 bases). The CDR3 is 16 residues long. Trimming removed 5 bases from V and 4 bases from J, with 15 bases in between. Germline V gene lookup returns CDR1 SNHLY and CDR2 FYNNEI. The CDR3 bases are TGTGCCAGCAGTATCAGGGCCGGGGTTTATAATTCACCCCTCCACTTT. Its translation is CASSIRAGVYNSPLHF.

The V call is TRBV18, the J call TRBJ2-7; TRBD2 aligns across 9 bases. Germline CDR1 reads KGHSH; CDR2 reads LQKENI. CDR3 length: 18 residues. With V trimmed by 3 bases and J by 2 bases, 14 bases remained unmatched. The CDR3 DNA reads as TGTGCCAGCTCACCGACAGCGGGAGGTAGGACGGCGGCCTACGAGCAGTACTTC. It encodes CASSPTAGGRTAAYEQYF.

The sample holds many counts of this clonotype. The V call is TRBV5-4, the J call TRBJ2-5; no reliable D call. The CDR3 length is 16 residues. From germline, CDR1 is SGHNT and CDR2 YYREEE (reference sequence). V was pared by 0 bases and J by 2 bases, with 14 bases between. CDR3 residues: CASSLGLIGSQETQYF. The CDR3 nucleotides are TGTGCCAGCAGCTTGGGCCTTATAGGATCTCAAGAGACCCAGTACTTC. Full variable domain (remainder filled in from reference TRBV5-4 and TRBJ2-5): ETGVTQSPTHLIKTRGQQVTLRCSSQSGHNTVSWYQQALGQGPQFIFQYYREEENGRGNFPPRFSGLQFPNYSSELNVNALELDDSALYLCASSLGLIGSQETQYFGPGTRLLVL.

The V call is TRBV4-2, the J call TRBJ2-1; TRBD1 is a possible D gene (6 bases). Germline lookup yields CDR1 LGHNA and CDR2 YNFKEQ. The CDR3 contains 16 residues. Deletions cut 1 base from V and 4 bases from J, with 14 bases between. CDR3 nucleotides: TGTGCCAGCAGCCAAGTAACACAGGGTGGATACAATGAGCAGTTCTTC. Translation: CASSQVTQGGYNEQFF.

This clonotype has a handful of counts. J is TRBJ2-6 and V is TRBV5-1; D ambiguous. Trimming cost V 2 bases and J 3 bases, with 6 bases left between them. The V gene's germline CDR1 is SGHRS and CDR2 YFSETQ. This CDR3 comprises 14 residues. CDR3 amino acids: CASSFDGGANVLTF. CDR3 DNA: TGCGCCAGCAGCTTTGACGGTGGGGCCAACGTCCTGACTTTC.

Ten or more counts support this clonotype. The chain couples TRBV11-2 to TRBJ1-6; D might be TRBD1 (5 bases). Germline lookup yields CDR1 SGHAT and CDR2 FQNNGV. The CDR3 spans 14 residues. Trimming took off 2 bases at V and 7 bases at J, with 9 bases between the two ends. The CDR3 DNA is TGTGCCAGCAGCTTAAGGGGTTTAAATTCACCCCTCCACTTT. This sequence encodes CASSLRGLNSPLHF. Together with reference TRBV11-2 and TRBJ1-6, the CDR3 gives the full variable domain: EAGVAQSPRYKIIEKRQSVAFWCNPISGHATLYWYQQILGQGPKLLIQFQNNGVVDDSQLPKDRFSAERLKGVDSTLKIQPAKLEDSAVYLCASSLRGLNSPLHFGNGTRLTVT.

As regards this clonotype: This may arise from a read error, as a much more abundant clone is one base away. The chain carries TRBV3-1 and TRBJ2-1; no clear D gene. Germline values: CDR1 LGHDT, CDR2 YNNKEL (reference sequence). The CDR3 contains 15 residues. The DNA of the CDR3 is TGTGCCAGCAGCCAAGGCAGGAGCTCCCACAATGAGCAGTTCTTC. It encodes CASSQGRSSHNEQFF.

In its sample, this clonotype was seen a few times. V usage is TRBV28 and J usage is TRBJ1-3; D uncertain. This CDR3 has 16 residues. Deletions cut 2 bases from V and 0 bases from J, with 11 bases between. Germline V CDR1 and CDR2: MDHEN, SYDVKM. The CDR3 reads CASSLKVPRSGNTIYF. The CDR3 nucleotides are TGTGCCAGCAGTTTAAAGGTCCCCCGCTCTGGAAACACCATATATTTT. Looking up the rest from reference TRBV28 and TRBJ1-3 gives the full variable domain: DVKVTQSSRYLVKRTGEKVFLECVQDMDHENMFWYRQDPGLGLRLIYFSYDVKMKEKGDIPEGYSVSREKKERFSLILESASTNQTSMYLCASSLKVPRSGNTIYFGEGSWLTVV.

Many counts were recorded for this clonotype. This chain joins TRBV12-5 and TRBJ1-2, with no clear D. The CDR3 contains 12 residues. The V end was cut by 0 bases, the J end by 8 bases, with 7 bases between. CDR1 LGHNT and CDR2 FRNRAP come from the germline V gene. The CDR3 loop is CASGLVNGGYTF. CDR3 DNA sequence: TGTGCTAGTGGTTTGGTAAACGGCGGCTACACCTTC. Full variable domain (missing parts from reference TRBV12-5 and TRBJ1-2): DARVTQTPRHKVTEMGQEVTMRCQPILGHNTVFWYRQTMMQGLELLAYFRNRAPLDDSGMPKDRFSAEMPDATLATLKIQPSEPRDSAVYFCASGLVNGGYTFGSGTRLTVV.

This clonotype has a count of ten or more. The chain links TRBV20-1 to TRBJ1-5; D is ambiguous. This CDR3 has 14 amino acids. With 3 bases removed from V and 6 bases from J, the gap between germline ends came to 15 bases. From germline, CDR1 is DFQATT and CDR2 SNEGSKA (reference sequence). The CDR3 DNA reads TGCAGTGCTAGTAACGGTGGTGGGTCTCAGCCCCAGCATTTT. Translating gives CSASNGGGSQPQHF.

This clonotype was observed at least ten times. J is TRBJ1-5 and V is TRBV20-1; D gene ambiguous. Trimming removed 5 bases at V and 1 base at J, with 6 bases between. Germline V lookup: CDR1 DFQATT, CDR2 SNEGSKA (reference sequence). This CDR3 contains 12 residues. The CDR3 loop is CSARLSNQPQHF. CDR3 DNA: TGCAGTGCTCGGCTAAGCAATCAGCCCCAGCATTTT.